The next 7 T cell receptor beta chains were all read from a single sample in a study of cytomegalovirus exposure and HLA in healthy donors. Primers for the PCR totalled 60 Vbeta and 13 Jbeta. The data were produced by immunoSEQ multiplex PCR, yet TCRdb's version contains in-frame clones alone and is incomplete. The table includes approximately 240,000 clones, over 65% detected once. Sequencing input: PBMCs. The receptors here all came from a woman aged 55-70 years in good health and CMV-seropositive.

This chain links TRBV2 with TRBJ2-1, with 8 bases aligning to TRBD2. Germline V gene sequence: CDR1 SNHLY, CDR2 FYNNEI. Trimming removed 3 bases from V and 7 bases from J; junction bases left unmatched: 2. This CDR3 spans 13 amino acids. The CDR3 nucleotides read TGTGCCAGCAGTGAGGGACTAGTTAATGAGCAGTTCTTC. This translates into CASSEGLVNEQFF.

The rearrangement joins TRBV7-2 to TRBJ1-4, with D hard to call. The germline V gene has CDR1 SGHTA and CDR2 FQGNSA. The CDR3 consists of 14 residues. V was cut by 1 base and J by 2 bases, with 5 bases left in between. The CDR3, as DNA: TGTGCCAGCAGCTTAGACGCGACTAATGAAAAACTGTTTTTT. Translating it yields CASSLDATNEKLFF.

The chain uses TRBV6-5 and TRBJ2-7; 9 nucleotides agree with TRBD1. This CDR3 spans 15 amino acids. The V gene's germline CDR1 is MNHEY and CDR2 SVGAGI. The junction had 9 bases not matched to a gene; V was cut back by 4 bases and J by 5 bases. CDR3 DNA sequence: TGTGCCAGCAGTTCTCAAGGACAGGGGACCCACGAGCAGTACTTC. Protein sequence: CASSSQGQGTHEQYF.

This chain connects TRBV2 to TRBJ1-5; 8 positions agree with TRBD1. The J segment lost 3 bases and the V segment lost 4 bases, leaving 5 bases of the junction unmatched. Germline CDR1 reads SNHLY; CDR2 reads FYNNEI. The CDR3 totals 15 residues. The CDR3 loop reads CASSGDRGINQPQHF. CDR3 sequence (DNA): TGTGCCAGCAGTGGTGACAGGGGTATCAATCAGCCCCAGCATTTT.

The V call is TRBV19, the J call TRBJ1-4; D possibly corresponds to TRBD1 (6 bases). With 3 bases removed from V and 7 bases from J, the gap between germline ends came to 15 bases. The CDR3 covers 15 residues. Germline values: CDR1 LNHDA, CDR2 SQIVND (reference sequence). The CDR3, as DNA: TGTGCCAGTAGTATTAACAGGGCAGCGGCTGAAAAACTGTTTTTT. Amino acid sequence: CASSINRAAAEKLFF.

This clone appeared once. The chain employs TRBV15 and TRBJ1-2; 10 bases fit TRBD1. Trimming took 1 base from V and 8 from J; bases not matched to a gene: 7. The CDR3 covers 15 residues. Looked up from germline, CDR1 is LNHNV and CDR2 is YYDKDF (reference sequence). The CDR3 loop reads CATSRAGTGAEGYTF. In DNA, the CDR3 is TGTGCCACCAGCAGAGCCGGGACAGGGGCGGAGGGCTACACCTTC. Full variable domain (remainder filled in from reference TRBV15 and TRBJ1-2): DAMVIQNPRYQVTQFGKPVTLSCSQTLNHNVMYWYQQKSSQAPKLLFHYYDKDFNNEADTPDNFQSRRPNTSFCFLDIRSPGLGDTAMYLCATSRAGTGAEGYTFGSGTRLTVV.

The rearrangement joins TRBV6-1 to TRBJ2-7; TRBD1 is a possible D gene (5 bases). This CDR3 comprises 14 residues. Trimming removed 6 bases at V and 1 base at J, with 13 bases between. The germline gives CDR1 MNHNS, CDR2 SASEGT. The CDR3 DNA reads TGTGCCAGCAGCGAGACAGCACAGTCCTACGAGCAGTACTTC. Its translation is CASSETAQSYEQYF.